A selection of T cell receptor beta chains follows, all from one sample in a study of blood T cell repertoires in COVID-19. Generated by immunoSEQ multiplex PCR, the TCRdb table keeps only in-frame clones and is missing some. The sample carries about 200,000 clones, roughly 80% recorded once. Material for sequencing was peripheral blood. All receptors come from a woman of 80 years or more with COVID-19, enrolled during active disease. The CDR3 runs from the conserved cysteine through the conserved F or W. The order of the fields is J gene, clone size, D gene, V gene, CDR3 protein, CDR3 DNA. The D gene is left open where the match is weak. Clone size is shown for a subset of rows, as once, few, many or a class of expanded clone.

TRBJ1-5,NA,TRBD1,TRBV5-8,CASSRHRGGGNQPQHF,TGTGCCAGCAGCCGCCACAGGGGAGGAGGCAATCAGCCCCAGCATTTT
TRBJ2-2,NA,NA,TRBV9,CASSVAGGWTGELFF,TGTGCCAGCAGCGTAGCTGGGGGGTGGACCGGGGAGCTGTTTTTT
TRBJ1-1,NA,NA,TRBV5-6,CASSLTGHLNTEAFF,TGTGCCAGCAGCTTGACGGGACACCTAAACACTGAAGCTTTCTTT
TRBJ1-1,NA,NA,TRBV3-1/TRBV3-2,CASSQDTGSTEAFF,TGTGCCAGCAGCCAAGATACAGGTAGCACTGAAGCTTTCTTT
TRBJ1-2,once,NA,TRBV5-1,CASSLGTRGRGYGYTF,TGCGCCAGCAGCTTGGGGACCAGGGGACGGGGCTATGGCTACACCTTC
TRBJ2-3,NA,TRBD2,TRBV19,CASSTLAGPTDTQYF,TGTGCCAGTAGTACGCTAGCGGGTCCCACAGATACGCAGTATTTT
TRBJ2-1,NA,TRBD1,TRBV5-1,CASSSQGASHNEQFF,TGCGCCAGCAGCTCACAGGGGGCGAGCCACAATGAGCAGTTCTTC
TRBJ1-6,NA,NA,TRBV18,CASSLSGVEGSPLHF,TGTGCCAGCTCCCTGAGCGGAGTTGAGGGTTCACCCCTCCACTTT
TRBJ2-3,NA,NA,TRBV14,CASSQDAADTQYF,TGTGCCAGCAGCCAAGATGCGGCAGATACGCAGTATTTT
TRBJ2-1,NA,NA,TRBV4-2,CASSQWPQLNEQFF,TGTGCCAGCAGCCAATGGCCCCAATTAAATGAGCAGTTCTTC
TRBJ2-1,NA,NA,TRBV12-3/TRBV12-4,CASRGTYNEQFF,TGTGCCAGCAGAGGGACTTACAATGAGCAGTTCTTC
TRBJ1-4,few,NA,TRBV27,CASSLYSYGKAGTNEKLFF,TGTGCCAGCAGTCTCTATTCGTACGGGAAGGCGGGCACTAATGAAAAACTGTTTTTT
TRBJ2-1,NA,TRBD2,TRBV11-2,CASSFGAGGFNEQFF,TGTGCCAGCAGCTTTGGAGCGGGAGGGTTCAATGAGCAGTTCTTC
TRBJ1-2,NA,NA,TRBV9,CASSVVGDYGYTF,TGTGCCAGCAGCGTAGTAGGGGACTATGGCTACACCTTC
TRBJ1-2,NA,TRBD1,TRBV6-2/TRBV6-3,CASSYSAGTGGNYGYTF,TGTGCCAGCAGTTACTCGGCGGGGACAGGGGGCAACTATGGCTACACCTTC
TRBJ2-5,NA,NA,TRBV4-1,CASSQHPTRQETQYF,TGCGCCAGCAGCCAACACCCCACTAGACAAGAGACCCAGTACTTC
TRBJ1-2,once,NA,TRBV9,CASSVDTGANYGYTF,TGTGCCAGCAGCGTAGATACAGGAGCTAACTATGGCTACACCTTC
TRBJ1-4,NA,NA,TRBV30,CAWSDLGRSANEKLFF,TGTGCCTGGAGTGACTTGGGGCGTTCAGCTAATGAAAAACTGTTTTTT
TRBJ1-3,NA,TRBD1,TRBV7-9,CASSFGTGSGNTIYF,TGTGCCAGCAGCTTTGGGACAGGGTCCGGAAACACCATATATTTT
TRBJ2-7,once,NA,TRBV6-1,CASSDFLEQYF,TGTGCCAGCAGTGATTTTCTCGAGCAGTACTTC
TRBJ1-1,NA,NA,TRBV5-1,CASSPYTNTEAFF,TGCGCCAGCAGCCCCTATACGAACACTGAAGCTTTCTTT
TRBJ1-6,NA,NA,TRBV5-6,CASRIEGAYNSPLHF,TGTGCCAGCAGGATTGAGGGGGCCTATAATTCACCCCTCCACTTT
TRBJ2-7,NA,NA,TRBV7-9,CASSQGRGQGTYEQYF,TGTGCCAGCAGCCAAGGAAGGGGCCAAGGAACCTACGAGCAGTACTTC
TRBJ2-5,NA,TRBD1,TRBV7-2,CASTPGQVQETQYF,TGTGCCAGCACCCCTGGACAGGTCCAAGAGACCCAGTACTTC
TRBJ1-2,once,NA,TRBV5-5,CASSLRGNYGYTF,TGTGCCAGCAGCTTGAGGGGCAACTATGGCTACACCTTC
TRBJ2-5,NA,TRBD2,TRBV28,CATGGQGWEQGAQYF,TGTGCCACGGGGGGGCAGGGTTGGGAACAAGGGGCCCAGTACTTC
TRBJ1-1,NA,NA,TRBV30,CAWRARGGLGTEAFF,TGTGCCTGGAGGGCTCGGGGGGGCTTAGGGACTGAAGCTTTCTTT
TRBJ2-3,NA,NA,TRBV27,CASSLRGFNTDTQYF,TGTGCCAGCAGCCTAAGGGGGTTTAACACAGATACGCAGTATTTT
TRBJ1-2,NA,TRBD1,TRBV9,CASSVGTGGGYTF,TGTGCCAGCAGCGTCGGGACAGGGGGCGGCTACACCTTC
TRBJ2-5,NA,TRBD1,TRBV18,CASSPLTGDQETQYF,TGTGCCAGCTCGCCGTTGACAGGGGACCAAGAGACCCAGTACTTC
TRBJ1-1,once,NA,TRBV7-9,CASSSPLTEAFF,TGTGCCAGCAGCTCCCCCCTCACTGAAGCTTTCTTT
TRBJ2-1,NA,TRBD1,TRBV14,CASSLGGGQRYNEQFF,TGTGCCAGCAGTTTAGGGGGCGGCCAGCGTTACAATGAGCAGTTCTTC
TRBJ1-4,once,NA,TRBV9,CASSGGRANEKLFF,TGTGCCAGCAGCGGCGGCAGAGCTAATGAAAAACTGTTTTTT
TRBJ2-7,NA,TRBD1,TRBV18,CASSPGTGTYEQYF,TGTGCCAGCTCACCGGGGACAGGCACCTACGAGCAGTACTTC
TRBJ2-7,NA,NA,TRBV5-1,CASSQIPYEQYF,TGCGCCAGCAGCCAGATACCCTACGAGCAGTACTTC
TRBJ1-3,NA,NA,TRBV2,CASSGSTGYLSGNTIYF,TGTGCCAGCAGTGGATCGACAGGTTATCTCTCTGGAAACACCATATATTTT
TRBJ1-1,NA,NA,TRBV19,CASSTGPFEAFF,TGTGCCAGCTCGACAGGACCATTTGAAGCTTTCTTT
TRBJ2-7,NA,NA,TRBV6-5,CASRDQGFSSYEQYF,TGTGCCAGCAGAGACCAGGGATTTAGCTCCTACGAGCAGTACTTC
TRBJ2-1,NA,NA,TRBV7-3,CASSLTRQNNEQFF,TGTGCCAGCAGCTTAACCCGACAGAACAATGAGCAGTTCTTC
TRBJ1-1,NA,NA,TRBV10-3,CAINLGQNTEAFF,TGTGCCATCAATTTGGGACAGAACACTGAAGCTTTCTTT
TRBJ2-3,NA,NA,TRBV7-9,CASSFRLQARSTDTQYF,TGTGCCAGCAGCTTTCGATTACAGGCCCGATCCACAGATACGCAGTATTTT
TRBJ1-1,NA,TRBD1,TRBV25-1,CASSSGQGVWGTEAFF,TGTGCCAGCAGTTCGGGACAGGGGGTTTGGGGAACTGAAGCTTTCTTT
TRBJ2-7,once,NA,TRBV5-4,CASSLGGSSYEQYF,TGTGCCAGCAGCTTGGGAGGCTCCTCCTACGAGCAGTACTTC
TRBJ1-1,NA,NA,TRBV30,CAWSVSSQGNTEAFF,TGTGCCTGGAGTGTATCTTCACAGGGGAACACTGAAGCTTTCTTT
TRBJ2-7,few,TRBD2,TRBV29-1,CSAAVSTSGSGEQYF,TGCAGCGCAGCCGTCAGTACTAGCGGGAGTGGGGAGCAGTACTTC
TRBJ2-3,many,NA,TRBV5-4,CASSLERTDTQYF,TGTGCCAGCAGCTTGGAACGGACAGATACGCAGTATTTT
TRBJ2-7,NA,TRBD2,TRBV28,CASSPLGTSIYEQYF,TGTGCCAGCAGCCCTCTGGGGACTAGCATCTACGAGCAGTACTTC
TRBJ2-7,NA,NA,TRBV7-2,CASSLENRAYEQYF,TGTGCCAGCAGCTTAGAAAACAGGGCCTACGAGCAGTACTTC
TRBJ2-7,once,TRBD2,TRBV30,CAWSEGLAGIYEQYF,TGTGCCTGGAGTGAGGGACTAGCGGGGATCTACGAGCAGTACTTC
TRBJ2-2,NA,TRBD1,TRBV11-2,CASSPRGRATGELFF,TGTGCCAGCAGCCCCAGGGGGCGCGCCACCGGGGAGCTGTTTTTT
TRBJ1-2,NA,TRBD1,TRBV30,CAWGDRGTGGYTF,TGTGCCTGGGGGGACAGGGGAACGGGAGGCTACACCTTC
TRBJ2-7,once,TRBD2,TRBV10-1,CASSASASGAYEQYF,TGCGCCAGCAGTGCTTCGGCTAGCGGGGCCTACGAGCAGTACTTC
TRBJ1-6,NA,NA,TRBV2,CASSEWALNSPLHF,TGTGCCAGCAGTGAATGGGCCTTGAATTCACCCCTCCACTTT
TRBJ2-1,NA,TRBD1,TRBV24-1,CATSDPGTVDNEQFF,TGTGCCACCAGTGATCCCGGGACAGTGGACAATGAGCAGTTCTTC
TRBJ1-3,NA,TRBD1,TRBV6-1,CASSEMAGGGGNTIYF,TGTGCCAGCAGTGAAATGGCAGGGGGTGGTGGAAACACCATATATTTT
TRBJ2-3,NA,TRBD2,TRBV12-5,CASGLSAGVSTDTQYF,TGTGCTAGTGGTTTGTCAGCGGGGGTAAGCACAGATACGCAGTATTTT
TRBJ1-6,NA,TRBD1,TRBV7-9,CASSLGDRNNSPLHF,TGTGCCAGCAGCTTAGGGGACAGGAATAATTCACCCCTCCACTTT
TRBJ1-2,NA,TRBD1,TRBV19,CASSWPGQGAYGYTF,TGTGCCAGTAGTTGGCCGGGACAGGGGGCTTATGGCTACACCTTC
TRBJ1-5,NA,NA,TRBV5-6,CASSFGFLSNQPQHF,TGTGCCAGCAGCTTTGGCTTTCTCAGCAATCAGCCCCAGCATTTT